A single sample gave rise to the 32 T cell receptor beta chains below, sequenced in a study of blood T cell repertoires in COVID-19. The protocol was immunoSEQ multiplex PCR, while the TCRdb copy is restricted to in-frame clones and leaves out a portion. The sample consists of about 500,000 clones, roughly 89% of them appearing once. Sequencing used peripheral blood. The receptors come from a woman between 45 and 60 years old with COVID-19, enrolled during active disease.

The genes are TRBV27 and TRBJ2-3; D may be TRBD2 (5 bases). Per the germline V gene, CDR1 is MNHEY and CDR2 is SMNVEV (reference sequence). The V and J ends lost 7 bases and 12 bases respectively, with 23 bases between them. CDR3 length: 14 amino acids. CDR3 protein: CASKEAPRAGRQYF. CDR3 bases: TGTGCCAGCAAGGAGGCCCCCCGTGCAGGCCGACAGTATTTT.

The rearrangement uses TRBV30 and TRBJ1-5; weak D call: TRBD1 (6 bases). Trimming shortened V by 5 bases and J by 3 bases, and 11 bases separated the two germline ends. This CDR3 has 13 residues. Germline CDR1 is GTSNPN and CDR2 is SVGIG (reference sequence). DNA for the CDR3: TGTGCCTGGGGGCAGGGGAACAATCAGCCCCAGCATTTT. Translation: CAWGQGNNQPQHF.

The chain uses TRBV24-1 and TRBJ2-7; TRBD1 matches 7 bases. V was clipped by 6 bases and J by 3 bases; unmatched bases: 25. Germline V lookup: CDR1 KGHDR, CDR2 SFDVKD. The CDR3 is made up of 20 amino acids. The CDR3 bases are TGTGCCACCAGTCTGGCCCTTTATGGGACAGTTGCTACGGCGATCTACGAGCAGTACTTC. This codes for CATSLALYGTVATAIYEQYF.

This chain uses TRBV3-1 (or the pseudogene TRBV3-2) with TRBJ2-7, with TRBD2 as a possible D gene (5 bases). Germline-derived CDR1 and CDR2 are LGHDT and YNNKEL (reference sequence). The CDR3 is made up of 13 amino acids. The V and J ends lost 0 bases and 6 bases respectively, with 9 bases between them. The CDR3 nucleotides are TGTGCCAGCAGCCAAGAGGATCGGGGCGAGCAGTACTTC. Its protein is CASSQEDRGEQYF.

V gene TRBV24-1 combines with J gene TRBJ2-1, with TRBD2 matching 11 bases. The CDR3 runs to 17 residues. V was pared by 3 bases and J by 2 bases, with 5 bases of the junction left unmatched. In germline, CDR1 is KGHDR, CDR2 SFDVKD. The CDR3 protein is CATSDPGTSGTYNEQFF. The CDR3 bases are TGTGCCACCAGTGATCCTGGGACTAGCGGAACCTACAATGAGCAGTTCTTC.

This chain links TRBV4-2 with TRBJ1-1; 7 bases map to TRBD1. The trim removed 0 bases at V and 1 base at J, leaving 2 bases unmatched. Germline V CDR1 and CDR2: LGHNA, YNFKEQ. The CDR3 loop spans 15 amino acids. CDR3 residues: CASSQDNRGNTEAFF. CDR3 in DNA: TGTGCCAGCAGCCAAGATAACAGGGGGAACACTGAAGCTTTCTTT.

CDR3: CASRSTSMRFEQFF. The CDR3 nucleotides read TGTGCCAGCAGATCTACTTCCATGCGTTTTGAGCAGTTCTTC. V gene TRBV27 combines with J gene TRBJ2-1; D is unclear. Germline V gene sequence: CDR1 MNHEY, CDR2 SMNVEV (reference sequence). The CDR3 covers 14 residues. V was shortened by 6 bases and J by 9 bases, with 18 bases between the two germline ends.

The J gene is TRBJ1-5, the V gene TRBV27; D is undetermined. Germline lookup yields CDR1 MNHEY and CDR2 SMNVEV (reference sequence). Trimming cost V 5 bases and J 1 base, with 6 bases left between them. The CDR3 is 13 residues long. The CDR3 protein is CASSPISNQPQHF. CDR3 in DNA: TGTGCCAGCAGTCCTATAAGCAATCAGCCCCAGCATTTT.

This clone was observed a handful of times. The V and J genes are TRBV2 and TRBJ1-5; 7 nucleotides match TRBD1. V was pared by 4 bases and J by 4 bases, with 10 bases of the junction left unmatched. In germline, CDR1 is SNHLY, CDR2 FYNNEI. The CDR3 is made up of 16 amino acids. In DNA, the CDR3 is TGTGCCAGCAGTGCTCAGAAAGGACAGGAAAATCAGCCCCAGCATTTT. This encodes CASSAQKGQENQPQHF. The whole variable domain, filled in from reference TRBV2 and TRBJ1-5, reads EPEVTQTPSHQVTQMGQEVILRCVPISNHLYFYWYRQILGQKVEFLVSFYNNEISEKSEIFDDQFSVERPDGSNFTLKIRSTKLEDSAMYFCASSAQKGQENQPQHFGDGTRLSIL.

The CDR3 DNA is TGTGCCAGCAGCCGGGACAGGTCCTACGAGCAGTACTTC. This codes for CASSRDRSYEQYF. The chain employs TRBV6-5 and TRBJ2-7; TRBD1 matches at 8 bases. The CDR3 extends over 13 amino acids. The V gene end was trimmed by 6 bases and the J gene end by 1 base; junction bases not matched to a gene: 2. Germline CDR1 MNHEY, CDR2 SVGAGI.

V is TRBV7-8 and J is TRBJ1-2; TRBD1 matches at 7 bases. The CDR3 consists of 14 residues. CDR1 is SGHVS, CDR2 FQNEAQ, per germline. V lost 3 bases and J lost 2; bases outside the gene matches: 3. The CDR3 spells CASSFVGQNYGYTF. As DNA, the CDR3 is TGTGCCAGCAGCTTCGTGGGACAGAACTATGGCTACACCTTC.

The chain employs TRBV27 and TRBJ1-2; a possible D gene is TRBD1 (6 bases). Trimming shortened V by 7 bases and J by 1 base, and 10 bases separated the two germline ends. The CDR3 covers 13 residues. The germline V gene has CDR1 MNHEY and CDR2 SMNVEV (reference sequence). The CDR3 loop is CASTQGGNYGYTF. Here the CDR3 DNA reads TGTGCCAGCACCCAAGGGGGTAACTATGGCTACACCTTC.

The CDR3, as DNA: TGTGCCAGCAGTTTCGGACAGGGGGCAGGTGAGCAGTTCTTC. Translated: CASSFGQGAGEQFF. The chain combines TRBV7-9 with TRBJ2-1; TRBD1 matches at 11 bases. The CDR3 is 14 residues long. V was pared by 6 bases and J by 9 bases, with 7 bases of the junction left unmatched. Per the germline V gene, CDR1 is SEHNR and CDR2 is FQNEAQ (reference sequence).

For this clone: Other DNA sequences in this specimen translate into the identical CDR3. This rearrangement joins TRBV5-1 to TRBJ1-1, with 7 nucleotides matching TRBD1. The germline CDR1 and CDR2 sequences are SGHRS and YFSETQ. V lost 0 bases and J lost 5; bases outside the gene matches: 4. This CDR3 contains 14 residues. The DNA of the CDR3 is TGCGCCAGCAGCTTGGGACAGGGCAAGACTGAAGCTTTCTTT. Translating it yields CASSLGQGKTEAFF.

This clone was seen a single time. J is TRBJ1-2 and V is TRBV5-1, with D hard to call. Germline loops: CDR1 SGHRS, CDR2 YFSETQ. V lost 4 bases and J lost 5, with 12 bases in between. The CDR3 consists of 13 residues. The CDR3 here is CASSPDGMYGYTF. The CDR3 DNA is TGCGCCAGCAGCCCGGACGGGATGTATGGCTACACCTTC.

The J gene is TRBJ1-2, the V gene TRBV3-1 (or the pseudogene TRBV3-2), with D perhaps matching TRBD1 (5 bases). Germline V gives CDR1 LGHDT, CDR2 YNNKEL (reference sequence). The CDR3 is 14 amino acids. V was pared by 6 bases and J by 7 bases, with 18 bases between. The CDR3 reads CASRGQGRVAGYTF. CDR3 nucleotide sequence: TGTGCCAGCAGAGGGCAGGGAAGGGTTGCTGGCTACACCTTC.

J is TRBJ2-3 and V is TRBV6-6; no firm D call. Germline CDR1 MNHNY, CDR2 SVGAGI (reference sequence). Deletions cut 0 bases from V and 6 bases from J, with 13 bases between. The CDR3 runs 15 residues. CDR3 in amino acids: CASSYSRGLSDTQYF. For the CDR3, the DNA is TGTGCCAGCAGTTACTCGAGAGGTTTGTCGGATACGCAGTATTTT.

This chain joins TRBV2 and TRBJ1-4; possible D gene TRBD1, 6 bases. From germline, CDR1 is SNHLY and CDR2 FYNNEI. V lost 7 bases, J lost 2 bases, and 14 bases lay in between. There are 15 residues in the CDR3. CDR3 DNA: TGTGCCAGCACGAGGGGGGGACTGACTAATGAAAAACTGTTTTTT. Its protein is CASTRGGLTNEKLFF.

The chain's CDR3 is CASSVVQSGEQFF. DNA of the CDR3: TGTGCCAGCAGCGTAGTTCAGTCAGGAGAGCAGTTCTTC. V gene TRBV9 combines with J gene TRBJ2-1; D is unresolved. Trimming shortened V by 0 bases and J by 10 bases, and 11 bases separated the two germline ends. The CDR3 length is 13 residues. The V gene's germline CDR1 is SGDLS and CDR2 YYNGEE.

The chain recombines TRBV9 with TRBJ2-7; no firm D call. The CDR3 length is 11 residues. With 4 bases removed from V and 0 bases from J, the gap between germline ends came to 2 bases. Germline CDR1 and CDR2: SGDLS and YYNGEE. The CDR3 region is CASSLSYEQYF. The CDR3 DNA is TGTGCCAGCAGCCTCTCCTACGAGCAGTACTTC.

This chain uses TRBV11-2 with TRBJ2-3; a possible D gene is TRBD2 (5 bases). The germline V gene encodes CDR1 SGHAT and CDR2 FQNNGV. V was clipped by 7 bases and J by 2 bases, with 22 bases between them. CDR3 length: 17 amino acids. CDR3 loop: CASTHPRARRSTDTQYF. CDR3 in DNA: TGTGCCAGCACCCACCCGAGGGCCAGGCGTTCCACAGATACGCAGTATTTT.

The genes are TRBV10-1 and TRBJ1-6; D possibly corresponds to TRBD1 (6 bases). V was cut by 6 bases and J by 7 bases, with 13 bases left in between. From germline, CDR1 is WNHNN and CDR2 SYGVQD (reference sequence). This CDR3 has 14 amino acids. The CDR3 reads CASRHRVRNSPLHF. CDR3 DNA: TGCGCCAGCAGACACAGGGTTCGGAATTCACCCCTCCACTTT.

This chain uses TRBV19 with TRBJ2-7, with TRBD1 matching 10 bases. CDR3 length equals 14 residues. Germline CDR1 reads LNHDA; CDR2 reads SQIVND (reference sequence). J lost 5 bases, V lost 1 base, and 2 bases had no gene match. The CDR3 spells CASSIGTGGDEQYF. Written as DNA, the CDR3 is TGTGCCAGTAGTATAGGGACAGGGGGGGACGAGCAGTACTTC.

V and J are TRBV6-5 and TRBJ1-2; D gene unclear. The V end lost 6 bases, the J end lost 1 base, and 12 bases lay between the germline ends. The CDR3 is made up of 14 amino acids. Germline V gives CDR1 MNHEY, CDR2 SVGAGI. This CDR3 is CASSPSRINYGYTF. The CDR3 DNA is TGTGCCAGCAGCCCCAGCAGGATTAACTATGGCTACACCTTC.

This chain connects TRBV11-2 to TRBJ2-1; D is unresolved. The V end lost 6 bases, the J end lost 7 bases, and 7 bases lay between the germline ends. Germline V gene data show CDR1 as SGHAT and CDR2 as FQNNGV. This CDR3 comprises 11 residues. The CDR3 DNA is TGTGCCAGCAGGTCGGGTAATGAGCAGTTCTTC. As protein: CASRSGNEQFF.

V and J are TRBV19 and TRBJ1-4; 8 nucleotides match TRBD1. Looked up from germline, CDR1 is LNHDA and CDR2 is SQIVND (reference sequence). With 8 bases clipped from V and 8 bases from J, the junction kept 10 bases outside the gene matches. The CDR3 consists of 14 residues. As DNA, the CDR3 is TGTGCCAGTTCTGAGACAGGGGACGCGGAAAAACTGTTTTTT. Translating it yields CASSETGDAEKLFF.

The chain is built from TRBV30 and TRBJ1-2; 7 bases align to TRBD1. The CDR3 is made up of 13 amino acids. Germline V lookup: CDR1 GTSNPN, CDR2 SVGIG (reference sequence). CDR3 DNA: TGTGCTGCTAGGCTCAGGGGGGACTATGGCTACACCTTC. Translating it yields CAARLRGDYGYTF.

The CDR3 region is CASSLVISYQETQYF. The CDR3, as DNA: TGCGCCAGCAGCTTGGTTATCTCGTACCAAGAGACCCAGTACTTC. The V and J genes are TRBV5-1 and TRBJ2-5; D is unclear. Germline CDR1 and CDR2: SGHRS and YFSETQ. Trimming took off 0 bases at V and 0 bases at J, with 9 bases between the two ends. The CDR3 contains 15 residues.

J is TRBJ2-7 and V is TRBV7-2; 9 bases are shared with TRBD1. The V and J ends lost 5 bases and 1 base, in that order; junction bases with no gene match: 12. The germline gives CDR1 SGHTA, CDR2 FQGNSA. This CDR3 is 17 amino acids long. The CDR3 region has the DNA TGTGCCAGCAGCCCAAGGGGGACAGGGTTATGGTCCTACGAGCAGTACTTC. Translation gives CASSPRGTGLWSYEQYF. Looking up the rest from reference TRBV7-2 and TRBJ2-7 gives the full variable domain: GAGVSQSPSNKVTEKGKDVELRCDPISGHTALYWYRQSLGQGLEFLIYFQGNSAPDKSGLPSDRFSAERTGGSVSTLTIQRTQQEDSAVYLCASSPRGTGLWSYEQYFGPGTRLTVT.

The chain employs TRBV7-9 and TRBJ2-7; 7 nucleotides align to TRBD1. Germline CDR1 reads SEHNR; CDR2 reads FQNEAQ (reference sequence). This CDR3 has 13 residues. V lost 11 bases, J lost 3 bases, and 10 bases stayed unmatched. CDR3 loop: CAGAARDSYEQYF. DNA for the CDR3: TGTGCCGGGGCCGCCCGGGACAGCTACGAGCAGTACTTC.

J is TRBJ2-5 and V is TRBV10-3; 8 positions match TRBD1. Germline-derived CDR1 and CDR2 are ENHRY and SYGVKD. The CDR3 is made up of 15 amino acids. V gave up 5 bases and J gave up 4 bases; unmatched junction bases: 9. The CDR3: CAISIDRGGGETQYF. In DNA form, the CDR3 reads TGTGCCATCAGTATCGACAGGGGCGGAGGAGAGACCCAGTACTTC.

This chain connects TRBV30 to TRBJ2-2, with D tentatively TRBD2 (5 bases). The CDR3 extends over 15 amino acids. The germline V gene has CDR1 GTSNPN and CDR2 SVGIG (reference sequence). Trimming shortened V by 5 bases and J by 2 bases, and 15 bases separated the two germline ends. CDR3 amino acids: CAWRAVDTNTGELFF. Written as DNA, the CDR3 is TGTGCCTGGCGAGCGGTTGATACTAACACCGGGGAGCTGTTTTTT.